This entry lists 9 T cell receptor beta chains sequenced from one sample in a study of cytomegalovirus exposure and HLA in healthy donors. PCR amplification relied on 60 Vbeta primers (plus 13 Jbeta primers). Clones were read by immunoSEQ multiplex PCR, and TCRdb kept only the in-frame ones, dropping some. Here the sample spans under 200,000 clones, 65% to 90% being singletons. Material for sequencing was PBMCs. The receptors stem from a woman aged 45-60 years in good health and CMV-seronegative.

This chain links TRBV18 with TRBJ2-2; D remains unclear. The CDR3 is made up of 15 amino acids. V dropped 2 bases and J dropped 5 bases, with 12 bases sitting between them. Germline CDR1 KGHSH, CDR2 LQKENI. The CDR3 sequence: CASSPGGRTTGELFF. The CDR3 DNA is TGTGCCAGCTCACCAGGCGGCCGAACAACCGGGGAGCTGTTTTTT.

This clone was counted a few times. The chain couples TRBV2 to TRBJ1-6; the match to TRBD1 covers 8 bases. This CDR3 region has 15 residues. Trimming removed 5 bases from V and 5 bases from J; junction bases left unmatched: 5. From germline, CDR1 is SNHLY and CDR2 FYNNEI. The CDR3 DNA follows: TGTGCCAGCAGTCCGGACAGGGTGGATAATTCACCCCTCCACTTT. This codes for CASSPDRVDNSPLHF.

CDR3 loop: CASSKRLAGGPLETQYF. The DNA of the CDR3 is TGCGCCAGCAGCAAACGACTAGCGGGAGGGCCATTGGAGACCCAGTACTTC. The chain uses TRBV4-3 and TRBJ2-5, with TRBD2 matching over 14 bases. The V gene's germline CDR1 is LGHNA and CDR2 YSLEER. The CDR3 spans 17 residues. After removal of 5 bases from V and 5 bases from J, the junction contained 10 bases not matched to a gene.

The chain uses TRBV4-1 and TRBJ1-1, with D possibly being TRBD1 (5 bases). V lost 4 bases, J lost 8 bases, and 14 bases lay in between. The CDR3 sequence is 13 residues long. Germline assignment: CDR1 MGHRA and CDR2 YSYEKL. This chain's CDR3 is CASSRIRDWEAFF. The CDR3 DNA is TGCGCCAGCAGCCGCATCCGGGACTGGGAAGCTTTCTTT.

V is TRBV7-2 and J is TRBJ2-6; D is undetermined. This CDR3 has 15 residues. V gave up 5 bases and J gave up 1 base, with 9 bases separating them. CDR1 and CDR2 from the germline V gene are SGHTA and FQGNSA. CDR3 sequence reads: CASSPRESGANVLTF. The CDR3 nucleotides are TGTGCCAGCAGCCCCCGAGAATCTGGGGCCAACGTCCTGACTTTC.

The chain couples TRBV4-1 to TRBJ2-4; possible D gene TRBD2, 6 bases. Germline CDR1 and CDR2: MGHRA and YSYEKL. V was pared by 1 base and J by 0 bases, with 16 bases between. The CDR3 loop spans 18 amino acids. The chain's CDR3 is CASSQGGARGLAKNIQYF. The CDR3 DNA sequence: TGCGCCAGCAGCCAAGGCGGGGCAAGGGGTCTAGCCAAAAACATTCAGTACTTC.

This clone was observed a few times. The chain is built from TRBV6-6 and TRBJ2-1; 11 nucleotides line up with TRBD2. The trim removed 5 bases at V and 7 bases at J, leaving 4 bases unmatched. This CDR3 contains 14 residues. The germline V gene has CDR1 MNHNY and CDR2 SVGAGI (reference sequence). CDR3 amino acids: CASSLAGGINEQFF. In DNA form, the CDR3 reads TGTGCCAGCAGTCTAGCGGGAGGTATTAATGAGCAGTTCTTC.

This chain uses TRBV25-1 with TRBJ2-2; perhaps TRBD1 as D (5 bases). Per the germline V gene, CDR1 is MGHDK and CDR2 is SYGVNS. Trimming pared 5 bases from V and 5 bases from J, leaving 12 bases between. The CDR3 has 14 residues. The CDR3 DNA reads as TGTGCCAGCAGTTCGCAGGGCTGGACCGGGGAGCTGTTTTTT. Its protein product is CASSSQGWTGELFF. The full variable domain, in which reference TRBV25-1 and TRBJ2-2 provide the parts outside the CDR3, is EADIYQTPRYLVIGTGKKITLECSQTMGHDKMYWYQQDPGMELHLIHYSYGVNSTEKGDLSSESTVSRIRTEHFPLTLESARPSHTSQYLCASSSQGWTGELFFGEGSRLTVL.

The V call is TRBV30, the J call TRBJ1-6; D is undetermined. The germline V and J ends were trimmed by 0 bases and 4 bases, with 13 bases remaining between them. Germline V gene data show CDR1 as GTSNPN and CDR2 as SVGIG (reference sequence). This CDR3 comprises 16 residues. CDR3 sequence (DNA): TGTGCCTGGAGTGTAGGCGCGGGCGGATATAATTCACCCCTCCACTTT. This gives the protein CAWSVGAGGYNSPLHF.